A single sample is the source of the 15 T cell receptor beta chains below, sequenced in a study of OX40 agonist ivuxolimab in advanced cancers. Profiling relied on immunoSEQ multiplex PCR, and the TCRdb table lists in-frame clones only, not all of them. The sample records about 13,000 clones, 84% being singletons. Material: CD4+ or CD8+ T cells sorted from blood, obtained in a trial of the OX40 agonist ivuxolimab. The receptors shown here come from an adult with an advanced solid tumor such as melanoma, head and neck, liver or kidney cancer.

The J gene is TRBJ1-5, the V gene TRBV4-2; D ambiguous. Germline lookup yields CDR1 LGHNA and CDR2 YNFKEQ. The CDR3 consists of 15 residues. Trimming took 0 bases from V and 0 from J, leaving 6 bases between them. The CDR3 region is CASSQEADSNQPQHF. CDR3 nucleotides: TGTGCCAGCAGCCAAGAAGCAGATAGCAATCAGCCCCAGCATTTT.

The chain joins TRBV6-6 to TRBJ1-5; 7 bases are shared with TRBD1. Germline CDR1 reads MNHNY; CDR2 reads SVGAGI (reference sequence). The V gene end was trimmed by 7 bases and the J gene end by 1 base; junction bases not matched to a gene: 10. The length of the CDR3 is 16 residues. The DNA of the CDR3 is TGTGCCAGCATCTACAGGGGCGGGCGGAGCAATCAGCCCCAGCATTTT. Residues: CASIYRGGRSNQPQHF.

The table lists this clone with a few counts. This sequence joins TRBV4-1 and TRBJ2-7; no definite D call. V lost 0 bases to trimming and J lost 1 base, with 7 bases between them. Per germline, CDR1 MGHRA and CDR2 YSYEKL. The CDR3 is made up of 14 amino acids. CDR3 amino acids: CASSQDWGSYEQYF. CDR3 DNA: TGCGCCAGCAGCCAAGATTGGGGTTCCTACGAGCAGTACTTC.

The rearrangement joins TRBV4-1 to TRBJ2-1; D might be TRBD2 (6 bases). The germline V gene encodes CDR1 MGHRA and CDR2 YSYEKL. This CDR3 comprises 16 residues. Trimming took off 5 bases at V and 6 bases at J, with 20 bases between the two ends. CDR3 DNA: TGCGCCAGCAGCAGACCCGGGACTCCGCCTGGCAATGAGCAGTTCTTC. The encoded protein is CASSRPGTPPGNEQFF.

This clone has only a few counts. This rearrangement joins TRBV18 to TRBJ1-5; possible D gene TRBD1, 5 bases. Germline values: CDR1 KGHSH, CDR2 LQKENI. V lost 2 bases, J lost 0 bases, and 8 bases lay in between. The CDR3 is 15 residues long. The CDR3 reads CASSPDRYSNQPQHF. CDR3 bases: TGTGCCAGCTCACCAGACAGATATAGCAATCAGCCCCAGCATTTT.

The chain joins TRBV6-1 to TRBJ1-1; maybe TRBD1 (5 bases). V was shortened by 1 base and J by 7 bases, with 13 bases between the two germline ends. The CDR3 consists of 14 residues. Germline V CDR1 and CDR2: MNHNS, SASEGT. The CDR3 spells CASSEGEGQDEAFF. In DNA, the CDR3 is TGTGCCAGCAGTGAAGGGGAGGGGCAGGATGAAGCTTTCTTT.

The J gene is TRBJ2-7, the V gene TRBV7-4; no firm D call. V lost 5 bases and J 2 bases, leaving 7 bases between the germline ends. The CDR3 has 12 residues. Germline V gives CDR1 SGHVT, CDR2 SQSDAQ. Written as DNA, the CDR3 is TGTGCCAGCAGCGAAGCACCCTACGAGCAGTACTTC. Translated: CASSEAPYEQYF.

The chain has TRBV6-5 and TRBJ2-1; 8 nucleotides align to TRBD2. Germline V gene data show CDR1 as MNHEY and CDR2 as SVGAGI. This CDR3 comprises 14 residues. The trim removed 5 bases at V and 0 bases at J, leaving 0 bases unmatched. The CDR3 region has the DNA TGTGCCAGCAGTAGCGGGGGCTCCTACAATGAGCAGTTCTTC. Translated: CASSSGGSYNEQFF.

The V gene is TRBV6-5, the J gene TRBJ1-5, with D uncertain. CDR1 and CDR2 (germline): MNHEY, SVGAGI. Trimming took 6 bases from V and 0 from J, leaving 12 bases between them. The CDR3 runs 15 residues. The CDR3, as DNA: TGTGCCAGCAGGGTGTCAGCTGATAGCAATCAGCCCCAGCATTTT. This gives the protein CASRVSADSNQPQHF.

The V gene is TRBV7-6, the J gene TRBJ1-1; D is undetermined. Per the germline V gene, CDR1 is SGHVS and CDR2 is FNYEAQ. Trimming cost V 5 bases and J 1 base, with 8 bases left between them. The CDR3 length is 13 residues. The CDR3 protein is CASSPEANTEAFF. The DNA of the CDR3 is TGTGCCAGCAGCCCCGAGGCGAACACTGAAGCTTTCTTT.

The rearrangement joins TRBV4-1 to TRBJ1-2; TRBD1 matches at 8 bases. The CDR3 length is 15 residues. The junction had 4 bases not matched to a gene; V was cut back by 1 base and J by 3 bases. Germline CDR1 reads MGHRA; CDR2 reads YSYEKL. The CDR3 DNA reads TGCGCCAGCAGCCAAGGACAGGGGACGGACTATGGCTACACCTTC. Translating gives CASSQGQGTDYGYTF.

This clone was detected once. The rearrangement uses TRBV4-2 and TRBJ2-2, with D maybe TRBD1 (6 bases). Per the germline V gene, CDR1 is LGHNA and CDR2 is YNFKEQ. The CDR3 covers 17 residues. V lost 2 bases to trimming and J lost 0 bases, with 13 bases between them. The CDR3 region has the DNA TGTGCCAGCAGCCAAACCCCGGACAGTCCGAACACCGGGGAGCTGTTTTTT. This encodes CASSQTPDSPNTGELFF.

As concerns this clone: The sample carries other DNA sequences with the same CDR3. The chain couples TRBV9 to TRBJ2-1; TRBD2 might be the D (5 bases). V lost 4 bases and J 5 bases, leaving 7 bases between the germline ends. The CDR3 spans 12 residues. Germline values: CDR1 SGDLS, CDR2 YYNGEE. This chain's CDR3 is CASSSGNNEQFF. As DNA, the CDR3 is TGTGCCAGCAGCTCGGGAAACAATGAGCAGTTCTTC.

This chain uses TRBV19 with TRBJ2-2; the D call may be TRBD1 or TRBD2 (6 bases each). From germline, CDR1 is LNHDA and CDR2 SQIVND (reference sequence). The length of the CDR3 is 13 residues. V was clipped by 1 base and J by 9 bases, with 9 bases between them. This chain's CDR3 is CASSIGGARELFF. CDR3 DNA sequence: TGTGCCAGTAGTATAGGGGGGGCTCGGGAGCTGTTTTTT.

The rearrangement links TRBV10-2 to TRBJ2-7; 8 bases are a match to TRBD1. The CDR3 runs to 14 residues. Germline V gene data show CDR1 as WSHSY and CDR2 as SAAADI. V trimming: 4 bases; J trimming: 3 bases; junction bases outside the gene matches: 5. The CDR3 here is CASSGTGFNYEQYF. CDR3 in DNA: TGCGCCAGCAGTGGGACAGGGTTCAACTACGAGCAGTACTTC.